This T cell receptor beta chain was retrieved from a study of T cells after yellow fever vaccination. Each CDR3 protein gets one entry after TCRdb re-called the 5' RACE reads with MiXCR. The sample lists fewer than 400,000 distinct CDR3 sequences; under 7.5% were seen once. Germline CDR1 reads DFQATT; CDR2 reads SNEGSKA (reference sequence). Trimming took off 4 bases at V and 0 bases at J, with 13 bases between the two ends. This CDR3 spans 15 amino acids. This clonotype was recorded a few times. The chain couples TRBV20-1 to TRBJ1-3; weak D call: TRBD1 (6 bases). Sample: PBMCs, taken 5 days after the yellow fever booster vaccination. The TCR comes from a man aged 25-45 years who received the YFV17D yellow fever vaccine. Written as DNA, the CDR3 is TGCAGTGCTACCGAGGACAGCTTCTCTGGAAACACCATATATTTT. This encodes CSATEDSFSGNTIYF.